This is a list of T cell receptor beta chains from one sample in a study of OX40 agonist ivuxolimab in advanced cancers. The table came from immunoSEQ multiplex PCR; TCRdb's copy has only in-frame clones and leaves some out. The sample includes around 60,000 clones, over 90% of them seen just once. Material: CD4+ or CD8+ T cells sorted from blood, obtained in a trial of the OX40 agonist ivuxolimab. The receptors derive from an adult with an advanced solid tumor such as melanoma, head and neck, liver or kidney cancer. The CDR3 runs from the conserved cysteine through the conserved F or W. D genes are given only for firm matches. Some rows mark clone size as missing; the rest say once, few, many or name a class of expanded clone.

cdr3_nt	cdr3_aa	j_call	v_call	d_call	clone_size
TGTGCCAGCAGCTTATCCCCACTAGTTTGGGACGGGAGTGGGAATGAGCAGTTCTTC	CASSLSPLVWDGSGNEQFF	TRBJ2-1	TRBV7-2	-	-
TGTGCCAGCAGTGAAGGCCCGCGGGAGGTTGGGGATGAGCAGTTCTTC	CASSEGPREVGDEQFF	TRBJ2-1	TRBV6-1	TRBD2	-
TGTGCCAGCAGCGTAGAGGAGGCGGGAGGAGATACGCAGTATTTT	CASSVEEAGGDTQYF	TRBJ2-3	TRBV9	TRBD2	-
TGTGCCACTAGGGGCTCCGAGCAGTTCTTC	CATRGSEQFF	TRBJ2-1	TRBV19	-	-
TGTGCCAGCAGCGTAGGGTTAGACGGTGGAAACACCATATATTTT	CASSVGLDGGNTIYF	TRBJ1-3	TRBV9	-	-
TGTGCCAGCAGCCAAGCTCGGACCTACGAGCAGTACTTC	CASSQARTYEQYF	TRBJ2-7	TRBV4-2	-	-
TGTGCCAGCAGTGAAGGAGACAGGGCAATAGTATATGGCTACACCTTC	CASSEGDRAIVYGYTF	TRBJ1-2	TRBV6-1	TRBD1	-
TGTGCCGGCGGTCCTAGCGGGTTCTCCTACGAGCAGTACTTC	CAGGPSGFSYEQYF	TRBJ2-7	TRBV6-5	TRBD2	-
TGTGCCAGCAGTGACATACAAAGGTACGAGCAGTACTTC	CASSDIQRYEQYF	TRBJ2-7	TRBV6-1	-	-
TGTGCCAGCAGCGTAACTAGCGGGACCTACAATGAGCAGTTCTTC	CASSVTSGTYNEQFF	TRBJ2-1	TRBV9	TRBD2	-
TGTGCCAGCCGGTCTTCTTTAGCGGGATGGGATGAGCAGTTCTTC	CASRSSLAGWDEQFF	TRBJ2-1	TRBV19	TRBD2	-
TGTGCCTGGAGTGCTGGAGCAGCAGACGAGCAGTACTTC	CAWSAGAADEQYF	TRBJ2-7	TRBV30	-	-
TGTGCCAGCAGCCCCGAAGGACGGGACGGGACCTACGAGCAGTACTTC	CASSPEGRDGTYEQYF	TRBJ2-7	TRBV4-2	-	-
TGTGCCAGCAGCGGACTAGCGGGAGGGGACGAGCAGTACTTC	CASSGLAGGDEQYF	TRBJ2-7	TRBV9	TRBD2	-
TGTGCCAGCAGCCCGACAGGCTACCAAGAGACCCAGTACTTC	CASSPTGYQETQYF	TRBJ2-5	TRBV7-9	-	-
TGTGCCTGGAGTGCGGGAGTCGGTAACGAGCAGTACTTC	CAWSAGVGNEQYF	TRBJ2-7	TRBV30	-	-
TGTGCCATCAGGGGGACTAGCGGGAGGAGGAATGAGCAGTTCTTC	CAIRGTSGRRNEQFF	TRBJ2-1	TRBV10-3	TRBD2	-
TGTGCCAGCAGCCCCCTTCGTGAATTGGACAGGGGGCCGGGGAACACTGAAGCTTTCTTT	CASSPLRELDRGPGNTEAFF	TRBJ1-1	TRBV6-4	TRBD1	once
TGTGCCAGCAGTGAGGGGTACAGTCGAGAGACCCAGTACTTC	CASSEGYSRETQYF	TRBJ2-5	TRBV25-1	-	-